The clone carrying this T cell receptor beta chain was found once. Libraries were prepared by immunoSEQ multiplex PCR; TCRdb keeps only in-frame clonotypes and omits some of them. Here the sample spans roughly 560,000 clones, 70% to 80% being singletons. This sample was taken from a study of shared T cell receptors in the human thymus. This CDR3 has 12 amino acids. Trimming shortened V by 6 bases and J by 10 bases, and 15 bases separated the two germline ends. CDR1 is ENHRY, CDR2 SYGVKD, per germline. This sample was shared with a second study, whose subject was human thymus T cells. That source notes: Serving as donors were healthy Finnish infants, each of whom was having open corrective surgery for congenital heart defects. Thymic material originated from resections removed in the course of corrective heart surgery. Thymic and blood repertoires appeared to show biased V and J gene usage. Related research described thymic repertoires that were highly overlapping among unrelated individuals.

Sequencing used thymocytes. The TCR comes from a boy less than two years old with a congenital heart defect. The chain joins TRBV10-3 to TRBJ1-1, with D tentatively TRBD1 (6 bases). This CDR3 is CAISDRSRGAFF. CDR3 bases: TGTGCCATCAGCGACAGGTCAAGGGGAGCTTTCTTT.